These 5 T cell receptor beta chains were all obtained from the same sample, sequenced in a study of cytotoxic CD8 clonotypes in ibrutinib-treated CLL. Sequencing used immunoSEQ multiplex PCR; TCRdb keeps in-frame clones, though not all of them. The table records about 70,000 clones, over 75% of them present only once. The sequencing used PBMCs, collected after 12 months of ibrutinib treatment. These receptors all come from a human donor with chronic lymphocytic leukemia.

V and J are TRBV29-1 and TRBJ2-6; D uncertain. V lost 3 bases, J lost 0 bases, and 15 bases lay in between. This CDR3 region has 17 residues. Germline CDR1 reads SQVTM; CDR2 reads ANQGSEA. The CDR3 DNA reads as TGCAGCGTTGAGACTTATACTCCCTCCTCTGGGGCCAACGTCCTGACTTTC. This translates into CSVETYTPSSGANVLTF. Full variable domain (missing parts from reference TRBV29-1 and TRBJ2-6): SAVISQKPSRDICQRGTSLTIQCQVDSQVTMMFWYRQQPGQSLTLIATANQGSEATYESGFVIDKFPISRPNLTFSTLTVSNMSPEDSSIYLCSVETYTPSSGANVLTFGAGSRLTVL.

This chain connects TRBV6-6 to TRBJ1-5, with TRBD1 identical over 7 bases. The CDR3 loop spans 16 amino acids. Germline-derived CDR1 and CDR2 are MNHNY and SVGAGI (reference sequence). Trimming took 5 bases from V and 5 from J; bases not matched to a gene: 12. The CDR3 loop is CASSPATGYKDQPQHF. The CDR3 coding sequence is TGTGCCAGCAGTCCAGCGACAGGGTATAAGGATCAGCCCCAGCATTTT.

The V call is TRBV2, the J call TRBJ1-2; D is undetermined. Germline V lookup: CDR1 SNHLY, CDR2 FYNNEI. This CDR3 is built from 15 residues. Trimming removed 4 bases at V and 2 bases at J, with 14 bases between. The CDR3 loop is CASSVVREQNYGYTF. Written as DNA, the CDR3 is TGTGCCAGCAGTGTCGTTAGAGAACAAAACTATGGCTACACCTTC.

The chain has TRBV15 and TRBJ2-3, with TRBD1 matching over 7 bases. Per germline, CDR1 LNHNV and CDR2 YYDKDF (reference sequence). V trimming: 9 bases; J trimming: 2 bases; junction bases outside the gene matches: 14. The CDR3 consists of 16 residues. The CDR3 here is CATTRQGRSSTDTQYF. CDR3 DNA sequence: TGTGCCACGACCCGACAGGGCCGGTCTTCCACAGATACGCAGTATTTT.

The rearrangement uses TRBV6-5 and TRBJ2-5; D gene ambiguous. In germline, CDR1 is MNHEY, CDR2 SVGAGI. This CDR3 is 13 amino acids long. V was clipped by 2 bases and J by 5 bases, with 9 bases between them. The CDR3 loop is CASSYQVGETQYF. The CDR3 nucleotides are TGTGCCAGCAGTTACCAAGTCGGTGAGACCCAGTACTTC.